This section outlines one TCR beta chain sequence together with its context. The sample has other DNA sequences that encode this CDR3 too. Repertoires were generated with immunoSEQ multiplex PCR, while TCRdb's copy carries only in-frame clones and drops some. This table has approximately 160,000 clones, 85% to 95% appearing once. The source of the sample is a study of control samples from healthy donors and cancer patients. There are 15 residues in the CDR3. The germline V gene has CDR1 KGHSH and CDR2 LQKENI. The V segment lost 2 bases and the J segment 4 bases; nucleotides outside the gene matches: 5.

Sequencing was carried out using blood. The receptor comes from a woman aged 55-70 years in good health. The J gene is TRBJ1-1, the V gene TRBV18; 9 bases align to TRBD1. CDR3 amino acids: CASSPGQGRSTEAFF. In nucleotides, the CDR3 is TGTGCCAGCTCACCAGGACAGGGGCGAAGCACTGAAGCTTTCTTT. Variable domain in full (rest from reference TRBV18 and TRBJ1-1): NAGVMQNPRHLVRRRGQEARLRCSPMKGHSHVYWYRQLPEEGLKFMVYLQKENIIDESGMPKERFSAEFPKEGPSILRIQQVVRGDSAAYFCASSPGQGRSTEAFFGQGTRLTVV.